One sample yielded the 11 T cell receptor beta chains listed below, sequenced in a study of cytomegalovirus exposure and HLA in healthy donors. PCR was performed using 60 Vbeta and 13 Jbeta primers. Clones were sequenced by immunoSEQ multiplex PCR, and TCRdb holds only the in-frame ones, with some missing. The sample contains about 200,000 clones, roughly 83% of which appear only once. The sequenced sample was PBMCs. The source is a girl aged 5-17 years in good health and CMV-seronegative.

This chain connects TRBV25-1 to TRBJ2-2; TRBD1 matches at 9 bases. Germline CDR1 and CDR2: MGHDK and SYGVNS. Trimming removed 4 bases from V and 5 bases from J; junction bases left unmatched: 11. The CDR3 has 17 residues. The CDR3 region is CASSVSYGQGSTGELFF. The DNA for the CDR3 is TGTGCCAGCAGTGTCTCGTATGGACAGGGGAGTACCGGGGAGCTGTTTTTT.

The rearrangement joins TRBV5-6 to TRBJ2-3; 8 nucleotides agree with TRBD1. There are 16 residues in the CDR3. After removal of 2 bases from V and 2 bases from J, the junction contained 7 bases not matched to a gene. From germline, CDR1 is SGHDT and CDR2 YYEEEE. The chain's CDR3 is CASSFRTGKATDTQYF. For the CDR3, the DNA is TGTGCCAGCAGCTTTCGGACAGGGAAAGCCACAGATACGCAGTATTTT.

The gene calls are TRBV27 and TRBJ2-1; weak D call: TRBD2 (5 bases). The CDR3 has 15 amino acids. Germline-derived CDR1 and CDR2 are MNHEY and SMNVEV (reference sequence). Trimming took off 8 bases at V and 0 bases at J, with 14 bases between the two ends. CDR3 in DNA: TGTGCCAGCGGGGAGCCCCTGAGCTCCTACAATGAGCAGTTCTTC. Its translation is CASGEPLSSYNEQFF.

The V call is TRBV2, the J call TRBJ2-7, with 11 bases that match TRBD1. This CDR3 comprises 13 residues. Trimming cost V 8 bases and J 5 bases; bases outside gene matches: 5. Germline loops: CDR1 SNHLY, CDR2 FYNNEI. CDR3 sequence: CASGGQGANEQYF. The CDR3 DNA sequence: TGTGCCAGCGGAGGACAGGGGGCTAACGAGCAGTACTTC.

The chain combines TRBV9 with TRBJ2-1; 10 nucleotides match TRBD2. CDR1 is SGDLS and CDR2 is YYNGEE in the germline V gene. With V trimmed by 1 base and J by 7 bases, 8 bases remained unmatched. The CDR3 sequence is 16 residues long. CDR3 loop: CASSVLAGGAGNEQFF. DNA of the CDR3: TGTGCCAGCAGCGTATTAGCGGGAGGAGCGGGGAATGAGCAGTTCTTC.

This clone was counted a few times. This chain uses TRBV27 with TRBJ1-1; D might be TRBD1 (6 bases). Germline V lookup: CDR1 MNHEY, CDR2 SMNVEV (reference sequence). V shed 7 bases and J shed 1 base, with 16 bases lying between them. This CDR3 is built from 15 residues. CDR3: CASTPGGSGNTEAFF. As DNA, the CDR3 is TGTGCCAGCACCCCGGGGGGCTCAGGGAACACTGAAGCTTTCTTT.

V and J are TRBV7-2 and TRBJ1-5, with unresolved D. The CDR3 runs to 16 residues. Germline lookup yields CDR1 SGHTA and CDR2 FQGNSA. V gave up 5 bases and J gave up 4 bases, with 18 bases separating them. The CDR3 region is CASSTQKGAPNQPQHF. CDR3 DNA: TGTGCCAGCAGCACGCAAAAGGGAGCTCCTAATCAGCCCCAGCATTTT.

This chain's CDR3 is CASSLTNLGETQYF. The CDR3 DNA is TGTGCCAGCAGTTTGACTAATTTAGGGGAGACCCAGTACTTC. V usage is TRBV27 and J usage is TRBJ2-5; D may be TRBD2 (5 bases). CDR3 length: 14 amino acids. The V gene's germline CDR1 is MNHEY and CDR2 SMNVEV (reference sequence). With 3 bases removed from V and 5 bases from J, the gap between germline ends came to 13 bases.

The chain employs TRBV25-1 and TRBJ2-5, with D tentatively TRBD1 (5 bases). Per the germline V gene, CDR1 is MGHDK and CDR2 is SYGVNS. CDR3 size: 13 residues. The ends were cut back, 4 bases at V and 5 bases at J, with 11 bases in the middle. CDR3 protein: CASSGRVGETQYF. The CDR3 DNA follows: TGTGCCAGCAGTGGCAGGGTCGGCGAGACCCAGTACTTC.

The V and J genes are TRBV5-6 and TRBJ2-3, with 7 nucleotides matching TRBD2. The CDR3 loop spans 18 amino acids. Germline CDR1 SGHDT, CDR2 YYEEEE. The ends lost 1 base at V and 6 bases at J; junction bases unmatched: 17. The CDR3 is CASSLSGITGFGGDTQYF. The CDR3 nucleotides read TGTGCCAGCAGCTTGTCGGGCATCACGGGCTTCGGGGGGGATACGCAGTATTTT.

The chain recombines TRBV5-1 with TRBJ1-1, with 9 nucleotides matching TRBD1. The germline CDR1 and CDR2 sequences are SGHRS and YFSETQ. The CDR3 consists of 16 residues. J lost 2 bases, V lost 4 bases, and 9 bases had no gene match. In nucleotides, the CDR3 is TGCGCCAGCAGCCCTAACCTGGGACAGGGAAACACTGAAGCTTTCTTT. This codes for CASSPNLGQGNTEAFF.